This TCR beta chain was found in a study of Ad26.COV2.S vaccination and SARS-CoV-2 variants (dated by TCRdb to the early 2020s). Some background on the complete study: Donors in the vaccine arm were drawn from COV1001, a multicentre, randomized, double-blind, placebo-controlled phase I-IIa trial testing Ad26.COV2.S in healthy adults. Dosing of Ad26.COV2.S was intramuscular, at either 5x10^10 or 1x10^11 viral particles, delivered as one shot or as two shots spaced 56 days apart. The specificity and breadth of SARS-CoV-2-reactive T cell receptors after Ad26.COV2.S vaccination were assessed by TCRbeta repertoire sequencing. A total of roughly 30 samples were included in the TCR-sequenced set, comprising 19 Ad26.COV2.S vaccine recipients, 5 placebo recipients and 8 SARS-CoV-2 convalescent individuals. Participants in the trial were split at random into five groups of five each, receiving low-dose or high-dose Ad26.COV2.S once or twice, or else placebo on both occasions. Blinding of investigators to trial group allocation was maintained during experiments and outcome assessment.

This clone was detected only once. Its antigen target is currently unknown. No clone much larger than this one lies a single base away; base qualities are absent. The treatment or condition label for this specimen denotes: roughly 20 received Ad26.COV2.S at low or high dose, single or two shots; about 5 received placebo; per-sample allocation not given. For vaccine and placebo recipients, the sequenced repertoires came from samples collected on day 63 after the first injection. Between 29 July and 7 August 2020, Cohort 1b enrolled about two dozen adults aged 18-55 years at one site in Boston, USA. Ad26.COV2.S consisted of a replication-incompetent adenovirus type 26 vector by which a prefusion-stabilized SARS-CoV-2 spike protein from the original Wuhan strain was expressed. What the study reported, not specific to this receptor: According to the authors, total T cell responses may have been underestimated by the TCR breadth and depth analyses. Vaccine and placebo recipients had similar non-spike TCR breadth, a finding consistent with the vaccine containing only spike. Compared with placebo recipients, Ad26.COV2.S recipients showed higher spike-specific TCR breadth (P = 0.0014). Comparing responses between vaccine doses or regimens was not something the study was powered to do. Substantial breadth of spike-specific CD8+ and CD4+ T cell responses was reported after vaccination.

The immunoSEQ Assay was the method used to sequence TCRbeta CDR3 regions. After extraction, genomic DNA underwent amplification by bias-controlled multiplex PCR, followed by high-throughput sequencing. Regarding the original processing steps: To quantify the absolute abundance of each unique TCRbeta CDR3 region, sequences were collapsed and filtered. T cell fraction was estimated by normalizing TCRbeta template counts to usable DNA, which was measured by amplifying reference genes present in all nucleated cells. Repertoire TCRs were annotated as SARS-CoV-2-specific when V gene, CDR3 amino acid sequence and J gene were exactly matched to a known reactive TCR set. MIRA supplied the reference SARS-CoV-2 TCR set, which was filtered for enrichment in COVID-19-positive ImmuneCODE repertoires so that public or cross-reactive TCRs were removed. Based on the MIRA antigens, annotated TCRs were further analysed at the level of specific ORF or position within ORF. Breadth was defined as the number of annotated unique rearrangements divided by the total number of unique productive rearrangements, and depth was defined as the summed frequency of the annotated unique rearrangements. TCR breadth was compared between groups using two-sided Wilcoxon rank-sum tests. TCRdb limited this immuneACCESS table to in-frame rearrangements with V and J called. A share of clones is missing; checked studies link under half to unresolved V genes, and the rest is unexplained. V and J calls and clone size are those listed in that table; D and trimming were worked out from the DNA. This sample is represented by approximately 280,000 clones; more than 75% of them were singletons. The ten largest clonotypes hold around 3.5% of the sample.

V and J are trimmed by 2 bases and 4 bases, and the gene matches miss 7 bases of the junction. The cysteine opens and the phenylalanine closes a CDR3 of 15 amino acids. The retained sequence is limited to the CDR3, 45 bases, with the frame set at the first base. Taken from the germline V gene, the CDR1 and CDR2 loops are MNHEY and SVGEGT. This sequence originates from a person between 18 and 60 years old who received the Ad26.COV2.S COVID-19 vaccine or a placebo. The receptor chain draws on TRBV6-2 or TRBV6-3 and TRBJ1-2; 7 of the junction bases match TRBD1. The source material was peripheral blood, sampled in a trial of Ad26.COV2.S vaccine versus placebo. The CDR3 here reads CASSYTRDSGYGYTF. The DNA sequence is TGTGCCAGCAGTTACACCCGGGACAGTGGCTATGGCTACACCTTC.